This record concerns one T cell receptor (beta chain) sequence. Its target is unknown. This entry is derived from a study of shared clonotypes between healthy human individuals. The study, taken as a whole, reports: Genetic and exposure-history diversity was limited by the few donors.

CD8 cells classed as naive were CD45RO-negative and positively selected for CCR7, excluding terminally differentiated effector memory CD45RA+ cells. Generated by immunoSEQ multiplex PCR, the TCRdb table keeps only in-frame clones and is missing some. Of about 2.1 million clones in the sample, 85% to 95% were seen once. The origin of this receptor is a man aged 18 to 29 in good health. Some clones in this sample may be carry-over from other donors' samples. The sequenced material came from naive CD8+ T cells from PBMCs.

The CDR3 sequence: CASIPGTGMGSSYNEQFF. The CDR3 DNA reads as TGCGCCAGCATCCCCGGGACAGGGATGGGGAGCTCCTACAATGAGCAGTTCTTC. The chain joins TRBV5-1 to TRBJ2-1; 9 bases fit TRBD1. The CDR3 runs 18 residues. Germline values: CDR1 SGHRS, CDR2 YFSETQ. J lost 0 bases, V lost 6 bases, and 13 bases had no gene match.